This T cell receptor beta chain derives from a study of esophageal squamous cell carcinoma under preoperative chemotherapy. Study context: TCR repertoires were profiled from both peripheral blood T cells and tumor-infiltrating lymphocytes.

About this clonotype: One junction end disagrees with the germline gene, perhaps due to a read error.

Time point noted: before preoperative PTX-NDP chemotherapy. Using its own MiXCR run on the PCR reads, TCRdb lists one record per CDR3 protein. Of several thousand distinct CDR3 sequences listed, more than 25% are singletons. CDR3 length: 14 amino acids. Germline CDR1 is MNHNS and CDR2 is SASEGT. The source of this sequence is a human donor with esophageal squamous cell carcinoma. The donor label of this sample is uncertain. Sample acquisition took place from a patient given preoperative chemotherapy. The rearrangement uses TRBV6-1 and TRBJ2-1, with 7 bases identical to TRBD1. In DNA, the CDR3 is TGTGCCAGCAGGAGGGGAGAGGGGGCGTACGAGCAGGACTTC. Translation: CASRRGEGAYEQDF.